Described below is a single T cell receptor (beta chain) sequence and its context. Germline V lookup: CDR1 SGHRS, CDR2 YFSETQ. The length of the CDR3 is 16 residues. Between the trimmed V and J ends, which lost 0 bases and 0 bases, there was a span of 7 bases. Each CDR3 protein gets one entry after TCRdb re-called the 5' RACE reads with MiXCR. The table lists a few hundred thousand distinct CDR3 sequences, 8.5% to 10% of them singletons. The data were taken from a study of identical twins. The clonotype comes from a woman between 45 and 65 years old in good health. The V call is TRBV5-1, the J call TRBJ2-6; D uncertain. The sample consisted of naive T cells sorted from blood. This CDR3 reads CASSLGQSSGANVLTF. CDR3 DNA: TGCGCCAGCAGCTTGGGGCAAAGCTCTGGGGCCAACGTCCTGACTTTC.